This T cell receptor (beta chain) was obtained from a study of blood T cells in healthy people across ages. Study summary: Using template switching, researchers captured about one barcoded beta molecule for each two T cells.

A second PCR of 7 to 11 cycles used a sample-barcoded 5' primer and a J-beta primer mix. Through a template-switch adaptor with 12 random nucleotides, each cDNA molecule received a tag. TCRdb used MiXCR to reprocess the 5' RACE reads, holding one entry per CDR3 protein. There are about 1,500,000 distinct CDR3 sequences in the sample; approximately 38% occur only once, and 7.9% lies in the top ten. Extraction of total RNA produced a minimum of 5.5 micrograms from each sample. Only a few counts were recorded for this clonotype. Antigen: not known. General observations from the study: Naive CD4+ cell counts and diversity both ran higher in long-lived than in aged donors.

Sample: blood. The sequence came from a young woman in good health.

CDR3: CASSQAAEGTQYF. The CDR3 bases are TGTGCCAGCAGCCAGGCTGCCGAGGGTACGCAGTATTTT. This chain connects TRBV14 to TRBJ2-3; maybe TRBD2 (5 bases). CDR1 and CDR2 (germline): SGHDN, FVKESK. The CDR3 covers 13 residues. V lost 3 bases, J lost 8 bases, and 12 bases lay in between.